These 27 T cell receptor beta chains came from one sample sequenced in a study of glioma-infiltrating T cells. TCR alpha and beta CDR3 regions were amplified from RNA using iRepertoire nested multiplex PCR. TCRdb called the multiplex PCR reads again in MiXCR, with one record for every CDR3 protein. This table holds roughly 100,000 distinct CDR3 sequences, about 30% found once. Source material: glioma tissue, nonneoplastic brain tissue, or PBMCs (not recorded which). Source of these receptors: a human donor with low-grade glioma or glioblastoma, undergoing nonglioma brain surgery, or in good health (not recorded which).

A single count supports this clonotype. The rearrangement links TRBV30 to TRBJ2-1; 8 bases map to TRBD2. After removal of 5 bases from V and 3 bases from J, the junction contained 6 bases not matched to a gene. CDR1 is GTSNPN and CDR2 is SVGIG in the germline V gene (reference sequence). The CDR3 length is 14 residues. The CDR3 DNA reads TGTGCCTGGGGGTGGGCGGGGGGCTACAATGAGCAGTTCTTC. Its translation: CAWGWAGGYNEQFF. Looking up the rest from reference TRBV30 and TRBJ2-1 gives the full variable domain: SQTIHQWPATLVQPVGSPLSLECTVEGTSNPNLYWYRQAAGRGLQLLFYSVGIGQISSEVPQNLSASRPQDRQFILSSKKLLLSDSGFYLCAWGWAGGYNEQFFGPGTRLTVL.

This clonotype was seen many times. At one boundary the junction diverges from the germline segment, which might be a read error. The chain couples TRBV7-7 to TRBJ2-1, with D hard to call. Germline CDR1 SSHAT, CDR2 FNYEAQ (reference sequence). The CDR3 has 15 residues. The CDR3 sequence is CASSFCVRVYNEQFF. The CDR3 region has the DNA TGTGCTAGCAGCTTTTGTGTAAGGGTCTACAATGAGCAGTTCTTC. The full variable domain, completed using reference TRBV7-7 and TRBJ2-1, is GAGVSQSPRYKVTKRGQDVTLRCDPISSHATLYWYQQALGQGPEFLTYFNYEAQPDKSGLPSDRFSAERPEGSISTLTIQRTEQRDSAMYRCASSFCVRVYNEQFFGPGTRLTVL.

Turning to this clonotype: One base away lies a much larger clone, so this may be a sequencing read error. This chain connects TRBV5-4 to TRBJ1-3; no clear D gene. This CDR3 contains 14 residues. Germline V gene data show CDR1 as SGHNT and CDR2 as YYREEE (reference sequence). The CDR3 DNA is TGTGCCAGCAGCTTGGGGGCCCCTGGAAACTCCATATATTTT. It translates to CASSLGAPGNSIYF.

V is TRBV12-3 or TRBV12-4 and J is TRBJ2-4, with D tentatively TRBD1 or TRBD2 (5 bases each). The CDR3 is 13 amino acids. V lost 6 bases to trimming and J lost 6 bases, with 12 bases between them. CDR3 in amino acids: CASRRGAVNIQYF. CDR3 nucleotide sequence: TGTGCCAGCAGACGAGGGGCAGTAAACATTCAGTACTTC.

CDR3 nucleotides: TGCGCCAGCAGCCAAGGGGTGGGGCCGTCCCGCACAGATACGCAGTATTTT. Translated: CASSQGVGPSRTDTQYF. The chain couples TRBV4-1 to TRBJ2-3, with D maybe TRBD1 (5 bases). The germline CDR1 and CDR2 sequences are MGHRA and YSYEKL. Trimming removed 1 base from V and 1 base from J, with 15 bases in between. The CDR3 is 17 amino acids.

This clonotype was recorded a few times. This chain joins TRBV7-2 and TRBJ2-5, with TRBD2 identical over 14 bases. Germline CDR1 SGHTA, CDR2 FQGNSA. With 5 bases clipped from V and 1 base from J, the junction kept 3 bases outside the gene matches. This CDR3 comprises 16 residues. The CDR3 here is CASSQGLAGGQETQYF. The CDR3 nucleotides are TGTGCCAGCAGCCAAGGACTAGCGGGGGGCCAAGAGACCCAGTACTTC.

This clonotype has at least ten counts. The genes are TRBV7-9 and TRBJ1-5; TRBD1 aligns across 8 bases. Trimming at V came to 4 bases and at J to 6 bases, leaving 5 bases not matched to a gene. The V gene's germline CDR1 is SEHNR and CDR2 FQNEAQ (reference sequence). The CDR3 loop spans 14 amino acids. The CDR3 sequence: CASSSGQGVQPQHF. The CDR3 nucleotides read TGTGCCAGCAGCTCCGGACAGGGAGTTCAGCCCCAGCATTTT.

The chain uses TRBV7-2 and TRBJ1-5; no definite D call. This CDR3 is 14 amino acids long. Germline values: CDR1 SGHTA, CDR2 FQGNSA. Trimming removed 0 bases at V and 5 bases at J, with 8 bases between. The CDR3: CASSLAGIDQPQHF. For the CDR3, the DNA is TGTGCCAGCAGCTTAGCAGGGATAGATCAGCCCCAGCATTTT.

This clonotype turned up a few times. For the CDR3, the DNA is TGTGCCAGCAGCCAATTATCGGCAGATACGCAGTATTTT. Its protein is CASSQLSADTQYF. The rearrangement links TRBV4-2 to TRBJ2-3; D gene ambiguous. Germline V CDR1 and CDR2: LGHNA, YNFKEQ. This CDR3 contains 13 residues. V gave up 2 bases and J gave up 4 bases, with 7 bases separating them.

This sequence joins TRBV5-5 and TRBJ1-5; TRBD1 aligns across 8 bases. CDR1 is SGHKS and CDR2 is YYEKEE in the germline V gene (reference sequence). The CDR3 contains 13 residues. Germline trimming cut 4 bases from V and 5 bases from J; bases unmatched to any gene: 2. The CDR3 loop reads CASSLTGDQPQHF. The CDR3 nucleotides are TGTGCCAGCAGCCTGACAGGGGATCAGCCCCAGCATTTT.

There are many counts of this clonotype. The rearrangement links TRBV6-1 to TRBJ2-7; 7 bases fit TRBD1. CDR1 and CDR2 (germline): MNHNS, SASEGT. CDR3 length: 14 amino acids. V was pared by 7 bases and J by 0 bases, with 6 bases of the junction left unmatched. The CDR3 is CASTTTGSSYEQYF. CDR3 DNA sequence: TGTGCCAGCACTACGACAGGGAGCTCCTACGAGCAGTACTTC.

The chain uses TRBV7-2 and TRBJ2-2; possible D gene TRBD2, 6 bases. Germline values: CDR1 SGHTA, CDR2 FQGNSA. Trimming removed 3 bases from V and 4 bases from J, with 9 bases in between. The CDR3 extends over 14 amino acids. The CDR3 nucleotides read TGTGCCAGCAGCTTTAGCGGAACCACCGGGGAGCTGTTTTTT. This translates into CASSFSGTTGELFF.

About this clonotype: A much larger clone sits a single nucleotide away, making a read error possible. The chain recombines TRBV12-3 or TRBV12-4 with TRBJ1-6; 9 bases fit TRBD1. The CDR3 length is 15 residues. The CDR3 loop is CASSPDRGTNSHLHF. The CDR3 DNA sequence: TGTGCCAGCAGCCCCGACAGGGGGACTAATTCACACCTCCACTTT.

The J gene is TRBJ2-1, the V gene TRBV5-8, with TRBD2 matching 10 bases. Looked up from germline, CDR1 is SGHTS and CDR2 is YDEGEE. The CDR3 sequence is 15 residues long. J gave up 7 bases and V 3 bases, and 7 bases lay outside the gene matches. The CDR3 loop is CASSSGLARGNEQFF. In DNA, the CDR3 is TGTGCCAGCAGCTCGGGACTAGCGAGAGGAAATGAGCAGTTCTTC.

This clonotype was recorded at least ten times. V and J are TRBV24-1 and TRBJ2-3, with 8 bases matching TRBD2. The junction had 6 bases not matched to a gene; V was cut back by 6 bases and J by 5 bases. This CDR3 comprises 14 residues. CDR1 and CDR2 from the germline V gene are KGHDR and SFDVKD. CDR3 nucleotides: TGTGCCACCAGTCCAGGAGCGGGAGTAGATACGCAGTATTTT. Translating gives CATSPGAGVDTQYF.

There are a few counts of this clonotype. CDR3 sequence (DNA): TGCAGCGTTGACCAGGGGCGCGGGTCACCCCTCCACTTT. As protein: CSVDQGRGSPLHF. The chain recombines TRBV29-1 with TRBJ1-6, with D possibly matching TRBD1 (6 bases). The V end was cut by 3 bases, the J end by 10 bases, with 13 bases between. CDR1 is SQVTM, CDR2 ANQGSEA, per germline. The CDR3 totals 13 residues.

J is TRBJ2-3 and V is TRBV6-4, with TRBD2 matching 11 bases. This CDR3 contains 15 residues. The ends lost 2 bases at V and 5 bases at J; junction bases unmatched: 3. Per germline, CDR1 MRHNA and CDR2 SNTAGT. CDR3 sequence (DNA): TGTGCCAGCAGTGACATAGCGGGGGGGCGAGATACGCAGTATTTT. Encoded protein: CASSDIAGGRDTQYF.

This clonotype occurred many times. This chain joins TRBV27 and TRBJ1-5; 8 bases map to TRBD1. Germline trimming cut 1 base from V and 5 bases from J; bases unmatched to any gene: 7. Germline CDR1 MNHEY, CDR2 SMNVEV (reference sequence). CDR3 length equals 16 residues. CDR3 residues: CASSLLSRGRDQPQHF. The CDR3 DNA sequence: TGTGCCAGCAGTTTATTGTCCAGGGGGCGGGATCAGCCCCAGCATTTT.

The CDR3: CASSQDWGSDTEAFF. CDR3 DNA sequence: TGCGCCAGCAGCCAAGATTGGGGTTCGGACACTGAAGCTTTCTTT. This chain uses TRBV4-3 with TRBJ1-1; the D is unclear. Germline CDR1 reads LGHNA; CDR2 reads YSLEER. This CDR3 region has 15 residues. V was clipped by 0 bases and J by 3 bases, with 11 bases between them.

Concerning this clonotype itself: A much larger clone differs by one base, so this may be a read error. The chain is built from TRBV2 and TRBJ1-3; weak D call: TRBD1 (6 bases). Per germline, CDR1 SNHLY and CDR2 FYNNEI. CDR3 length: 14 amino acids. The CDR3 DNA reads TGTGCCAGCAGGACAGGTTTCTCTGGAACCACCATATATTTT. Its translation is CASRTGFSGTTIYF.

The V and J genes are TRBV11-2 and TRBJ2-5, with 8 bases matching TRBD1. CDR1 is SGHAT and CDR2 is FQNNGV in the germline V gene. The CDR3 contains 17 residues. With V trimmed by 0 bases and J by 6 bases, 12 bases remained unmatched. This CDR3 is CASSLDETAGGAKTQYF. The CDR3 nucleotides are TGTGCCAGCAGCTTAGATGAGACGGCAGGGGGCGCGAAGACCCAGTACTTC.

The rearrangement uses TRBV24-1 and TRBJ1-1; TRBD1 might be the D (5 bases). V gave up 7 bases and J gave up 4 bases, with 18 bases separating them. Germline CDR1 reads KGHDR; CDR2 reads SFDVKD. The CDR3 is made up of 15 amino acids. CDR3 DNA sequence: TGTGCCACCAGGCCCGGGACCCAAGCGGGCACTGAAGCTTTCTTT. Translating gives CATRPGTQAGTEAFF.

This clonotype was seen ten or more times. The gene calls are TRBV20-1 and TRBJ2-2; 8 nucleotides line up with TRBD2. The CDR3 runs 16 residues. Germline CDR1 reads DFQATT; CDR2 reads SNEGSKA (reference sequence). Trimming at V came to 6 bases and at J to 7 bases, leaving 16 bases not matched to a gene. Here the CDR3 DNA reads TGCAGTGCCTCAGGTCGGGTCAGCGGGGGCCTCGGGGAGCTGTTTTTT. It specifies CSASGRVSGGLGELFF.

At least ten counts were recorded for this clonotype. The V gene is TRBV25-1, the J gene TRBJ1-2, with 10 bases lining up with TRBD1. Germline lookup yields CDR1 MGHDK and CDR2 SYGVNS. CDR3 length equals 14 residues. V shed 5 bases, J shed 5 bases, and the junction held 5 bases outside the gene matches. The CDR3 nucleotides read TGTGCCAGCAGTAAATTGGGACAGGGGTATGGCTACACCTTC. It encodes CASSKLGQGYGYTF.

Comments on this clonotype: A much larger clone lies one base from this, so it may be a read error. This chain links TRBV20-1 with TRBJ2-7, with 9 bases aligning to TRBD2. Unmatched junction bases numbered 14, after V lost 2 bases and J lost 0 bases. This CDR3 comprises 18 residues. Germline-derived CDR1 and CDR2 are DFQATT and SNEGSKA (reference sequence). CDR3 in DNA: TGCAGTGCTAGAAGCACTAGCGGGTGGCCTTTGAGCTCCTACGAGCAGTACTTC. This codes for CSARSTSGWPLSSYEQYF.

Many counts were recorded for this clonotype. The rearrangement joins TRBV6-1 to TRBJ2-7; the match to TRBD2 covers 14 bases. Germline lookup yields CDR1 MNHNS and CDR2 SASEGT. The V and J ends lost 6 bases and 5 bases, in that order; junction bases with no gene match: 12. This CDR3 spans 17 amino acids. The CDR3 region is CASRRPGLAGASNEQYF. The CDR3 DNA reads TGTGCCAGCAGGAGACCGGGACTAGCGGGGGCGTCGAACGAGCAGTACTTC.

As to this clonotype: Since a much larger clone is just one base distant, this may be a read error. This is likely a read error, given that the CDR3 carries no conserved phenylalanine or tryptophan at its end. The chain's CDR3 is CASSSSPGRGDLQETQYS. The DNA for the CDR3 is TGTGCCAGCAGTTCCTCCCCCGGCAGAGGGGACCTCCAAGAGACCCAGTACTCC. The J gene is TRBJ2-5, the V gene TRBV6-1; D possibly uses TRBD1 or TRBD2 (5 bases each). The V and J ends lost 5 bases and 1 base respectively, with 23 bases between them. CDR3 length: 18 amino acids. The germline V gene has CDR1 MNHNS and CDR2 SASEGT.